These 11 T cell receptor beta chains were sequenced from one sample in a study of OX40 agonist ivuxolimab in advanced cancers. The protocol was immunoSEQ multiplex PCR, while the TCRdb copy is restricted to in-frame clones and leaves out a portion. Of over 80,000 clones in the sample, approximately 87% are singletons; the top ten hold roughly 5.5%. The sample was CD4+ or CD8+ T cells sorted from blood, taken in a trial of the OX40 agonist ivuxolimab. Receptor source: an adult with an advanced solid tumor such as melanoma, head and neck, liver or kidney cancer.

This clone was observed a handful of times. The rearrangement joins TRBV11-2 to TRBJ2-5, with 7 bases aligning to TRBD2. Germline assignment: CDR1 SGHAT and CDR2 FQNNGV. The CDR3 has 18 amino acids. The J segment lost 2 bases and the V segment lost 2 bases, leaving 14 bases of the junction unmatched. CDR3 coding DNA: TGTGCCAGCAGCTTATGGGTGGAGCAGGGAGGGGCGCAAGAGACCCAGTACTTC. Translation gives CASSLWVEQGGAQETQYF. Full variable domain (missing parts from reference TRBV11-2 and TRBJ2-5): EAGVAQSPRYKIIEKRQSVAFWCNPISGHATLYWYQQILGQGPKLLIQFQNNGVVDDSQLPKDRFSAERLKGVDSTLKIQPAKLEDSAVYLCASSLWVEQGGAQETQYFGPGTRLLVL.

This clone was seen a few times. The rearrangement joins TRBV9 to TRBJ1-6; perhaps TRBD1 as D (6 bases). CDR1 and CDR2 (germline): SGDLS, YYNGEE. The CDR3 extends over 15 amino acids. V was trimmed by 4 bases and J by 7 bases, leaving 15 bases between them. This CDR3 reads CASSSRTEGNSPLHF. CDR3 sequence (DNA): TGTGCCAGCAGCTCTCGGACAGAGGGGAATTCACCCCTCCACTTT.

This sequence joins TRBV18 and TRBJ2-5; D is possibly TRBD1 (6 bases). The CDR3 is made up of 15 amino acids. Germline V lookup: CDR1 KGHSH, CDR2 LQKENI. V was trimmed by 3 bases and J by 2 bases, leaving 13 bases between them. CDR3 region: CASSPGHARQETQYF. The CDR3 nucleotides are TGTGCCAGCTCACCGGGACATGCTCGACAAGAGACCCAGTACTTC.

V and J are TRBV2 and TRBJ1-5; a weak D match, TRBD1 (6 bases). V lost 2 bases and J 1 base, leaving 15 bases between the germline ends. The length of the CDR3 is 17 residues. Germline assignment: CDR1 SNHLY and CDR2 FYNNEI. The DNA of the CDR3 is TGTGCCAGCAGTGAACGTGGGTCAGGGGTAAGCAATCAGCCCCAGCATTTT. It specifies CASSERGSGVSNQPQHF.

In DNA, the CDR3 is TGTGCCAGCAGCCCGGGACAGGGTACAGGTGGCTACACCTTC. Its protein is CASSPGQGTGGYTF. V usage is TRBV7-9 and J usage is TRBJ1-2, with 9 nucleotides matching TRBD1. The CDR3 is 14 amino acids. V lost 5 bases and J lost 7; bases outside the gene matches: 8. Germline V lookup: CDR1 SEHNR, CDR2 FQNEAQ (reference sequence).

V gene TRBV2 combines with J gene TRBJ2-5, with D hard to call. CDR1 and CDR2 (germline): SNHLY, FYNNEI. V was shortened by 7 bases and J by 5 bases, with 11 bases between the two germline ends. The CDR3 is made up of 12 amino acids. Here the CDR3 reads CASNEPGETQYF. In DNA, the CDR3 is TGTGCCAGCAATGAGCCCGGCGAGACCCAGTACTTC.

The CDR3 bases are TGTGCCAGCAGCTTAAGTCGATACGGGACAGGGGTAAGCGGGGCCAACGTCCTGACTTTC. Amino acids: CASSLSRYGTGVSGANVLTF. V usage is TRBV13 and J usage is TRBJ2-6; TRBD1 aligns across 10 bases. Looked up from germline, CDR1 is PRHDT and CDR2 is FYEKMQ (reference sequence). This CDR3 has 20 residues. The ends lost 2 bases at V and 4 bases at J; junction bases unmatched: 14.

V gene TRBV4-3 combines with J gene TRBJ2-1, with 7 positions matching TRBD2. CDR3 size: 16 residues. V trimming: 1 base; J trimming: 5 bases; junction bases outside the gene matches: 8. CDR1 and CDR2 from the germline V gene are LGHNA and YSLEER. DNA for the CDR3: TGCGCCAGCAGCCAAGGCCTCGGGGGGAATCACAATGAGCAGTTCTTC. Residues: CASSQGLGGNHNEQFF.

The chain is built from TRBV11-1 and TRBJ2-5; 7 bases fit TRBD2. The CDR3 runs 13 residues. Germline V CDR1 and CDR2: SGHAT, FQDESV (reference sequence). V shed 8 bases and J 4 bases; nucleotides not matched to a gene: 7. The CDR3 DNA reads as TGTGCCAGCGCCCCGCGGACTAGAGAGACCCAGTACTTC. Translated: CASAPRTRETQYF.

This clone was picked up one time. The chain joins TRBV6-5 to TRBJ2-7; 7 positions agree with TRBD2. Per the germline V gene, CDR1 is MNHEY and CDR2 is SVGAGI. Trimming removed 1 base from V and 0 bases from J; junction bases left unmatched: 3. The CDR3 length is 15 residues. In DNA, the CDR3 is TGTGCCAGCAGTTACTGGACTAGGGGCTCCTACGAGCAGTACTTC. This gives the protein CASSYWTRGSYEQYF.

V is TRBV19 and J is TRBJ2-7; TRBD1 matches 7 bases. The germline CDR1 and CDR2 sequences are LNHDA and SQIVND (reference sequence). This CDR3 is 14 amino acids long. After removal of 6 bases from V and 1 base from J, the junction contained 6 bases not matched to a gene. CDR3 sequence: CASRRGRGSYEQYF. CDR3 nucleotides: TGTGCCAGTAGACGGGGCAGGGGGTCCTACGAGCAGTACTTC.